Given below is one T cell receptor beta chain in context. Its cognate antigen is unknown. This specimen belongs to a study of T cell responses to AZD1222 COVID-19 vaccine. The germline gives CDR1 SNHLY, CDR2 FYNNEI. The V end lost 8 bases, the J end lost 9 bases, and 13 bases lay between the germline ends. The CDR3 length is 11 residues. Regarding the study as a whole: With dominance at 160-218 and 743-854, vaccine-associated CD4 TCRs spanned spike.

The method was immunoSEQ multiplex PCR; TCRdb's version includes in-frame clones alone and lacks a portion of them. The sample carries approximately 56,000 clones, approximately 85% recorded once. The specimen was peripheral blood, collected on day 0 of AZD1222 vaccination. The sequence was collected from an adult in good health. V gene TRBV2 combines with J gene TRBJ1-1; D might be TRBD1 (6 bases). The CDR3 DNA sequence: TGTGCCAGCGTCCAGGGGAGAAAAGCTTTCTTT. It specifies CASVQGRKAFF.